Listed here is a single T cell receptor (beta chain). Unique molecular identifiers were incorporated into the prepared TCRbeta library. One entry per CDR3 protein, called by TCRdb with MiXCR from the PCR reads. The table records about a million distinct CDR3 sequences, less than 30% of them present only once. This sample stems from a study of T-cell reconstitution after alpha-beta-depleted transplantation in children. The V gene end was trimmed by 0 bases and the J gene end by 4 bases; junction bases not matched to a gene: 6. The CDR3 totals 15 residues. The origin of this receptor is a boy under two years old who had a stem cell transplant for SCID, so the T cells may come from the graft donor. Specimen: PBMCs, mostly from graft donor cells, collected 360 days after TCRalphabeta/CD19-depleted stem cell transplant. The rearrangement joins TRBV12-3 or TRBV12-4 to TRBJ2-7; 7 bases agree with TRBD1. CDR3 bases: TGTGCCAGCAGTTTAGCGCCGGGCAGGGGGTACGAGCAGTACTTC. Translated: CASSLAPGRGYEQYF.